The present entry profiles one T cell receptor (beta chain) with its context. What it binds is unknown. Deep TCR-beta sequencing used DNA from uncultured naive and memory CD4+ T cells. Repertoires were generated with immunoSEQ multiplex PCR, while TCRdb's copy carries only in-frame clones and drops some. The profile shows 68,000 or so clones, over 85% of them singletons. This entry belongs to a study of CD4 T cells in relation to SARS-CoV-2 and coronaviruses. Study summary: The HLA restriction of the shared crossreactive spike epitopes was mapped.

Overall study results and limits: According to naive versus memory sequencing, detected responses are memory recall, not newly primed. Pre-pandemic and post-infection samples never came from the same donor.

J gave up 1 base and V 4 bases, and 15 bases lay outside the gene matches. The CDR3 spans 18 residues. From germline, CDR1 is SQVTM and CDR2 ANQGSEA. Unexposed donor CD4+ T cells date from 2011-2018, before the COVID-19 pandemic. This chain uses TRBV29-1 with TRBJ2-5; 10 nucleotides agree with TRBD2. The source is a human donor in good health. Sequenced sample: naive CD4+ T cells from PBMCs. Subset: naive CD4+ T cells isolated by negative enrichment. The CDR3 bases are TGCAGCGTTGCTCAAGGGTGGGCTAGCGGGAGTTTCCAAGAGACCCAGTACTTC. The encoded protein is CSVAQGWASGSFQETQYF.